One and the same sample provided the 3 T cell receptor beta chains below, sequenced in a study of T-cell reconstitution after alpha-beta-depleted transplantation in children. During its preparation, the TCRbeta library received unique molecular identifiers. TCRdb itself ran the PCR reads through MiXCR, one entry per CDR3 protein. Among some 240,000 distinct CDR3 sequences listed, approximately 9.8% were seen once. This material consisted of PBMCs from the stem cell graft donor, taken from the stem cell graft. These receptors all stem from a human donor who donated a stem cell graft to a child with SCID.

This clonotype was seen at least ten times. V usage is TRBV7-9 and J usage is TRBJ2-1; D is unclear. The CDR3 runs 16 residues. Germline-derived CDR1 and CDR2 are SEHNR and FQNEAQ (reference sequence). V was shortened by 5 bases and J by 6 bases, with 20 bases between the two germline ends. CDR3 in amino acids: CASSASGHGPSNEQFF. CDR3 DNA: TGTGCCAGCAGCGCTAGTGGCCACGGTCCGTCCAATGAGCAGTTCTTC. Drawing the rest from reference TRBV7-9 and TRBJ2-1, the complete variable domain is DTGVSQNPRHKITKRGQNVTFRCDPISEHNRLYWYRQTLGQGPEFLTYFQNEAQLEKSRLLSDRFSAERPKGSFSTLEIQRTEQGDSAMYLCASSASGHGPSNEQFFGPGTRLTVL.

This clonotype was counted at least ten times. The V gene is TRBV20-1, the J gene TRBJ2-2; possibly TRBD1 for D (6 bases). Germline assignment: CDR1 DFQATT and CDR2 SNEGSKA (reference sequence). Trimming stripped 6 bases from V and 6 bases from J, with 23 bases between. This CDR3 is built from 16 residues. In DNA form, the CDR3 reads TGCAGTGCCTCCGGGGCTACCCAGGGGTACCCCGGGGAGCTGTTTTTT. The encoded protein is CSASGATQGYPGELFF.

This clonotype was detected ten times or more. This chain links TRBV10-3 with TRBJ1-5, with 7 bases aligning to TRBD1. Per germline, CDR1 ENHRY and CDR2 SYGVKD. J lost 8 bases, V lost 6 bases, and 7 bases had no gene match. The CDR3 length is 13 residues. CDR3 nucleotide sequence: TGTGCCATCAGCGGGACAGAAAGGGAGCCCCAGCATTTT. Translating gives CAISGTEREPQHF.